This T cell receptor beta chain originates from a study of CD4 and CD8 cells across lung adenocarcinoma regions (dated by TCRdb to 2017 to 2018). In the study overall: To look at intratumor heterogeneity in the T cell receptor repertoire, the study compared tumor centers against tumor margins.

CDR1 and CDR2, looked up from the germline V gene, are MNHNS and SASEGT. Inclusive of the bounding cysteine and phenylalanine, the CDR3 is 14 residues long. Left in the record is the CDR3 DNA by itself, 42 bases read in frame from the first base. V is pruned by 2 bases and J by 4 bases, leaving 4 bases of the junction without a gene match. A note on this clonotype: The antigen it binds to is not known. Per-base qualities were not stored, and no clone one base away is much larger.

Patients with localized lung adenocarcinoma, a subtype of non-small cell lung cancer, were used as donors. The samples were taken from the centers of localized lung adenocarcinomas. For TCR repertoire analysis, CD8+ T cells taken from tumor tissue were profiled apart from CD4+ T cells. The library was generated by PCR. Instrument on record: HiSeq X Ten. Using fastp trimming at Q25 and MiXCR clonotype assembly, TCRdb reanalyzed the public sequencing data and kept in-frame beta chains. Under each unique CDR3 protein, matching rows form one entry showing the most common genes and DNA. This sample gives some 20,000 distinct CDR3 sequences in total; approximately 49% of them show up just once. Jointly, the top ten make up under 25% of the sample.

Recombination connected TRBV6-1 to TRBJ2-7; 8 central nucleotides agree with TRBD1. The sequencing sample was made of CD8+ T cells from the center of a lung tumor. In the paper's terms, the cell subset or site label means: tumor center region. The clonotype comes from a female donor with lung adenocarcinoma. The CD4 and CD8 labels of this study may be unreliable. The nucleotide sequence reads TGTGCCAGCAGTGAAACGGACAGGGTTTACGAGCAGTACTTC. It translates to CASSETDRVYEQYF.